This T cell receptor beta chain was recovered during a study of regulatory T cells in long-lasting Graves disease. Library construction for TCR beta used iRepertoire HTBI primers and Arm-PCR of CDR3 regions. MiXCR, applied by TCRdb to the multiplex PCR reads, yields one record per CDR3 protein. This sample has 300,000 to 350,000 distinct CDR3 sequences, with 15% to 20% found just once. Findings and caveats of the study: Persistent Graves' patients showed less TCR diversity than newly diagnosed ones. Gene preferences differed: TRBV28, TRBJ1-2, TRBJ2-5 in persistent cases.

Time point specified: persistent/refractory GD, antithyroid drugs over 5 years with positive TRAb. RNA extracted from PBMCs served as the sequencing template. Clinicians diagnosed Graves' disease using American Thyroid Association guidelines. A nine-milliliter sample of peripheral blood was drawn into EDTA tubes. About this clonotype: Its antigen is not known.

The CDR3 length is 15 residues. The germline V gene encodes CDR1 LNHDA and CDR2 SQIVND (reference sequence). V was cut by 9 bases and J by 0 bases, with 16 bases left in between. This clonotype originated in a female donor with Graves disease. The specimen was peripheral blood mononuclear cells (PBMCs), collected when the disease was refractory, from a patient treated with antithyroid drugs. The genes are TRBV19 and TRBJ2-3, with TRBD1 as a possible D gene (6 bases). CDR3 amino acids: CASSFSGHSTDTQYF. CDR3 in DNA: TGTGCCAGCAGTTTTTCGGGACATAGCACAGATACGCAGTATTTT.